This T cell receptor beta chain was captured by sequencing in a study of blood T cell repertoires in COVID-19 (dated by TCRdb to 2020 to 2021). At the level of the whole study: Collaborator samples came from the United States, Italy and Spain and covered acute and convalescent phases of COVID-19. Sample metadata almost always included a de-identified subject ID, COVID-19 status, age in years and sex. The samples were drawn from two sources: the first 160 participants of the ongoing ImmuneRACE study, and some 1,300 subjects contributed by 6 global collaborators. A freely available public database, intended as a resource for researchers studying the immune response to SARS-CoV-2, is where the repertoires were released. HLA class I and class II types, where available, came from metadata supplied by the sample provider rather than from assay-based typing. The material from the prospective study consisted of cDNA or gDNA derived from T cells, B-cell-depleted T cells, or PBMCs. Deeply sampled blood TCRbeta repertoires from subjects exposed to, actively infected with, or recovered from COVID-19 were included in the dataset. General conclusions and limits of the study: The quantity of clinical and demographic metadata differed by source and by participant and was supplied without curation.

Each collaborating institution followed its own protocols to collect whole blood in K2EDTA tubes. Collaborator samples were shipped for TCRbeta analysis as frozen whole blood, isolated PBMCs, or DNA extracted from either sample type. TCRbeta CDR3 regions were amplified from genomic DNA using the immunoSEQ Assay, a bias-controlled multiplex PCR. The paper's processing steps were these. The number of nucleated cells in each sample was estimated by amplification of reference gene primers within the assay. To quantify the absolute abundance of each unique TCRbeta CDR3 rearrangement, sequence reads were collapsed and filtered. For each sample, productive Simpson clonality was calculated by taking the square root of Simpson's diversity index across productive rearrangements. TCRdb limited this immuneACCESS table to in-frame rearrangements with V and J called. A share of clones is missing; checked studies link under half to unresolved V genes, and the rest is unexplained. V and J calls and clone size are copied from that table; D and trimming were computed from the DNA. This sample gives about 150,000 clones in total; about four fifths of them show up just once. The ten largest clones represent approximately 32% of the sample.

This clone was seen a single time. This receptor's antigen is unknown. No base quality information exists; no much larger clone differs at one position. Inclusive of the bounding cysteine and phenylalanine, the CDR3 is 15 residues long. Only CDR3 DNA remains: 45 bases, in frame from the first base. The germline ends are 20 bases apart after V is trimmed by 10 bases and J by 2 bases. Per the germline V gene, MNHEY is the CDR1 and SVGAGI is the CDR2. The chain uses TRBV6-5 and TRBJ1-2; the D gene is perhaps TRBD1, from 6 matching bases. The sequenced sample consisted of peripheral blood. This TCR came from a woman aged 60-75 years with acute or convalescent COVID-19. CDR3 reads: CATSPSGGANYGYTF. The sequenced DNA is TGTGCCACCTCGCCGTCGGGGGGCGCGAACTATGGCTACACCTTC.